These 3 T cell receptor beta chains came from one sample sequenced in a study of CD8+ T cells in alopecia areata. The sequencing template was cDNA reverse transcribed from extracted RNA. Data came from immunoSEQ multiplex PCR; TCRdb stores just in-frame clones and leaves some out. The table has around 60,000 clones, 35% to 55% seen once. Treatment given: oral pan-JAK inhibitor, 5-10 mg twice daily. Sequenced here: CD8+ T cells sorted from blood, sampled around week 37, from a patient treated with tofacitinib. Receptors were obtained from a human donor with alopecia areata.

This clone was seen once. The CDR3 DNA follows: TGTGCCAGCAGCACCGGGCGGGGTAGCGGCGACAATGAGCAGTTCTTC. Amino acid sequence: CASSTGRGSGDNEQFF. This chain connects TRBV7-9 to TRBJ2-1; D perhaps matches TRBD2 (6 bases). This CDR3 spans 16 amino acids. Germline V gene lookup returns CDR1 SEHNR and CDR2 FQNEAQ (reference sequence). V dropped 5 bases and J dropped 5 bases, with 19 bases sitting between them.

This chain links TRBV4-2 with TRBJ1-1; D might be TRBD1 (5 bases). V shed 4 bases and J shed 5 bases, with 11 bases lying between them. This CDR3 has 13 residues. Germline lookup yields CDR1 LGHNA and CDR2 YNFKEQ. This chain's CDR3 is CASSPGGYTEAFF. The DNA for the CDR3 is TGTGCCAGCAGCCCGGGGGGGTATACTGAAGCTTTCTTT.

The V gene is TRBV11-2, the J gene TRBJ2-5; D assignment may be TRBD1 or TRBD2 (6 bases each). Trimming stripped 2 bases from V and 4 bases from J, with 11 bases between. Per the germline V gene, CDR1 is SGHAT and CDR2 is FQNNGV. This CDR3 is built from 14 residues. The CDR3 here is CASSLFKGGETQYF. The CDR3 DNA reads TGTGCCAGCAGCTTATTTAAGGGGGGAGAGACCCAGTACTTC.